The 9 T cell receptor beta chains below all came from one sample that was sequenced in a study of technical replicates of blood from a few donors. TCRdb's table, derived via immunoSEQ multiplex PCR, lists solely in-frame clones and lacks some. The table shows roughly 80,000 clones, with around nine tenths occurring only once. Material: T cells isolated from PBMCs. These receptors all come from a human donor in good health.

The chain recombines TRBV27 with TRBJ1-5; D perhaps matches TRBD1 (5 bases). The germline V gene has CDR1 MNHEY and CDR2 SMNVEV (reference sequence). The CDR3 has 15 amino acids. V dropped 6 bases and J dropped 5 bases, with 17 bases sitting between them. CDR3 sequence reads: CASRKTSIGDQPQHF. DNA of the CDR3: TGTGCCAGCAGAAAGACCTCAATAGGGGATCAGCCCCAGCATTTT.

The chain combines TRBV4-1 with TRBJ2-3; D remains ambiguous. There are 16 residues in the CDR3. CDR1 is MGHRA, CDR2 YSYEKL, per germline. V was clipped by 1 base and J by 3 bases, with 14 bases between them. This CDR3 is CASSQGSAIRTDTQYF. CDR3 DNA: TGCGCCAGCAGCCAAGGGTCGGCAATCAGGACAGATACGCAGTATTTT.

The chain carries TRBV4-1 and TRBJ1-1; possibly TRBD1 for D (6 bases). The CDR3 is made up of 16 amino acids. Trimming took 3 bases from V and 4 from J, leaving 18 bases between them. Per the germline V gene, CDR1 is MGHRA and CDR2 is YSYEKL. The CDR3 loop is CASSHPIQGRSTEAFF. Written as DNA, the CDR3 is TGCGCCAGCAGCCACCCTATACAGGGTAGGAGCACTGAAGCTTTCTTT.

V usage is TRBV2 and J usage is TRBJ1-1, with a weak D call TRBD1 (6 bases). Germline values: CDR1 SNHLY, CDR2 FYNNEI. CDR3 size: 13 residues. Trimming took off 6 bases at V and 7 bases at J, with 15 bases between the two ends. CDR3 DNA: TGTGCCAGCAGGGCCCGGGACAAAATTGAAGCTTTCTTT. It encodes CASRARDKIEAFF.

This sequence joins TRBV6-1 and TRBJ2-1, with D possibly TRBD1 on 6 matching bases. This CDR3 has 15 amino acids. V dropped 6 bases and J dropped 2 bases, with 14 bases sitting between them. CDR1 MNHNS and CDR2 SASEGT come from the germline V gene. The CDR3 reads CASRRTVEAYNEQFF. The CDR3 region has the DNA TGTGCCAGCAGGAGGACAGTTGAAGCCTACAATGAGCAGTTCTTC.

This sequence joins TRBV11-3 and TRBJ2-7; TRBD2 might be the D (6 bases). V lost 1 base to trimming and J lost 12 bases, with 13 bases between them. This CDR3 is built from 12 residues. CDR1 and CDR2 from the germline V gene are SGHNT and YENEEA. The CDR3 loop is CASSLATSWLYF. The CDR3, as DNA: TGTGCCAGCAGCTTAGCCACTAGCTGGCTGTACTTC.

The chain has TRBV11-2 and TRBJ1-4; 7 bases match TRBD1. V shed 1 base and J 8 bases; nucleotides not matched to a gene: 7. From germline, CDR1 is SGHAT and CDR2 FQNNGV. The CDR3 is 15 residues long. As DNA, the CDR3 is TGTGCCAGCAGCTTAGGTACAGGGGCCCGCGAAAAACTGTTTTTT. It encodes CASSLGTGAREKLFF. The variable domain in full, completed from reference TRBV11-2 and TRBJ1-4, reads EAGVAQSPRYKIIEKRQSVAFWCNPISGHATLYWYQQILGQGPKLLIQFQNNGVVDDSQLPKDRFSAERLKGVDSTLKIQPAKLEDSAVYLCASSLGTGAREKLFFGSGTQLSVL.

This chain uses TRBV5-1 with TRBJ2-7; 9 nucleotides match TRBD2. J was trimmed by 4 bases and V by 2 bases; bases with no gene match: 10. This CDR3 is built from 16 residues. Per the germline V gene, CDR1 is SGHRS and CDR2 is YFSETQ. The DNA for the CDR3 is TGCGCCAGCAGCTTCTACGGTAGCGGGAGAAAGTACGAGCAGTACTTC. Translation: CASSFYGSGRKYEQYF.

The V and J genes are TRBV9 and TRBJ2-1; TRBD2 is a possible D gene (6 bases). The V gene lost 0 bases and the J gene lost 8 bases, with 21 bases spanning the gap. This CDR3 has 17 residues. Germline CDR1 is SGDLS and CDR2 is YYNGEE. CDR3 protein: CASSVAELAHPGDEQFF. The CDR3 DNA is TGTGCCAGCAGCGTAGCTGAACTAGCTCATCCTGGGGATGAGCAGTTCTTC.